This T cell receptor (beta chain) was identified in a study of monozygotic twins with cystic fibrosis. Study at large: Roughly 3 micrograms of fragmented DNA underwent roughly 15 PCR cycles for library preparation.

CDR1 LNHNV and CDR2 YYDKDF come from the germline V gene (reference sequence). V was clipped by 6 bases and J by 0 bases, with 9 bases between them. CDR3 length equals 15 residues. Here immunoSEQ multiplex PCR was the method, and the copy in TCRdb shows in-frame clones only, minus some. This sample yields around 33,000 clones, of which about 87% are seen a single time; under 2% belongs to the top ten. This clone was seen just once. V gene TRBV15 combines with J gene TRBJ2-6; no reliable D call. The sequencing input was blood. The clonotype comes from a girl aged 2 to 10 with cystic fibrosis. CDR3 residues: CATRTRSSGANVLTF. The CDR3, as DNA: TGTGCCACCAGGACACGATCCTCTGGGGCCAACGTCCTGACTTTC.